The rows below give T cell receptor beta chains drawn from one sample of a study of blood T cell repertoires in COVID-19. Clones were sequenced by immunoSEQ multiplex PCR, and TCRdb holds only the in-frame ones, with some missing. The data contain roughly 300,000 clones, over 80% of them singletons. The sequenced sample was peripheral blood. These receptors were obtained from a middle-aged woman who had recovered from COVID-19. CDR3s include the opening cysteine and the closing phenylalanine or tryptophan. The D gene is left open where the match is weak. Some rows have no size entry. The others give once, few or many, or a class for an expanded clone.

TRBJ1-3	NA	TRBD1	TRBV7-8	CASSFGTGTGNTIYF	TGTGCCAGCAGCTTTGGGACAGGGACTGGAAACACCATATATTTT
TRBJ1-1	NA	TRBD1	TRBV3-1/TRBV3-2	CASGYYGTGGTEAFF	TGTGCCAGCGGCTATTACGGGACAGGGGGCACTGAAGCTTTCTTT
TRBJ2-1	once	TRBD2	TRBV29-1	CSVEGLLGLAGGFGNNEQFF	TGCAGCGTTGAAGGGCTACTCGGACTAGCGGGGGGGTTCGGGAACAATGAGCAGTTCTTC
TRBJ2-7	NA	TRBD1	TRBV19	CASSRTGTLSQQYF	TGTGCCAGTAGCCGGACAGGAACCCTTTCGCAGCAGTACTTC
TRBJ1-5	NA	NA	TRBV6-2/TRBV6-3	CASSYSTGRGGGSNQPQHF	TGTGCCAGCAGTTACTCGACCGGCAGGGGAGGGGGGAGCAATCAGCCCCAGCATTTT
TRBJ1-2	NA	NA	TRBV5-4	CASSSPEHSNYGYTF	TGTGCCAGCAGCTCGCCGGAGCACTCTAACTATGGCTACACCTTC
TRBJ2-5	NA	NA	TRBV3-1/TRBV3-2	CASSPVVPETQYF	TGTGCCAGCAGCCCAGTGGTACCGGAGACCCAGTACTTC
TRBJ2-3	NA	TRBD1	TRBV5-1	CASSLGDRDPDTQYF	TGCGCCAGCAGCTTGGGGGACAGGGATCCAGATACGCAGTATTTT
TRBJ2-7	once	NA	TRBV18	CASSPSTSYEQYF	TGTGCCAGCTCACCGTCGACTAGCTACGAGCAGTACTTC
TRBJ2-2	NA	NA	TRBV5-5	CASSLAHSNTGELFF	TGTGCCAGCAGCTTGGCCCATTCGAACACCGGGGAGCTGTTTTTT
TRBJ1-2	NA	NA	TRBV7-9	CASSQGVDYGYTF	TGTGCCAGCAGCCAAGGAGTAGACTATGGCTACACCTTC
TRBJ2-7	once	NA	TRBV29-1	CSVVTQNFAYEQYF	TGCAGCGTTGTGACTCAAAACTTTGCGTACGAGCAGTACTTC
TRBJ1-1	NA	NA	TRBV5-1	CASSREMNTEAFF	TGCGCCAGCAGTCGGGAGATGAACACTGAAGCTTTCTTT
TRBJ2-1	few	NA	TRBV14	CASSQDGFGGKSYNEQFF	TGTGCCAGCAGCCAAGATGGGTTCGGGGGAAAGTCCTACAATGAGCAGTTCTTC
TRBJ2-7	NA	NA	TRBV27	CASSLSDTSPVYEQYF	TGTGCCAGCAGTTTATCCGACACCTCCCCGGTCTACGAGCAGTACTTC
TRBJ1-2	NA	TRBD1	TRBV25-1	CASRETGSRGYTF	TGTGCCAGCAGAGAGACAGGGTCGAGGGGCTACACCTTC
TRBJ2-2	NA	NA	TRBV5-1	CASSFFQGEDGELFF	TGCGCCAGCAGCTTCTTTCAGGGGGAGGACGGGGAGCTGTTTTTT